This T cell receptor (beta chain) was retrieved from a study of cytomegalovirus exposure and HLA in healthy donors. Study information: As released early, the data held approximately 80 million unique TCRs from HLA-typed donors.

In the PCR, 60 Vbeta and 13 Jbeta primers were used. Here immunoSEQ multiplex PCR was the method, and the copy in TCRdb shows in-frame clones only, minus some. Of about 140,000 clones listed, roughly 73% are singletons. What was sequenced was PBMCs. The sequence came from a man aged 40-55 years in good health and CMV-seronegative.

The chain's CDR3 is CASSQGRASGGSTDTQYF. The DNA of the CDR3 is TGCGCCAGCAGCCAAGGTCGAGCTAGCGGGGGGAGCACAGATACGCAGTATTTT. This sequence joins TRBV4-1 and TRBJ2-3; 11 positions match TRBD2. The ends lost 1 base at V and 0 bases at J; junction bases unmatched: 6. The CDR3 has 18 amino acids. The germline V gene has CDR1 MGHRA and CDR2 YSYEKL.